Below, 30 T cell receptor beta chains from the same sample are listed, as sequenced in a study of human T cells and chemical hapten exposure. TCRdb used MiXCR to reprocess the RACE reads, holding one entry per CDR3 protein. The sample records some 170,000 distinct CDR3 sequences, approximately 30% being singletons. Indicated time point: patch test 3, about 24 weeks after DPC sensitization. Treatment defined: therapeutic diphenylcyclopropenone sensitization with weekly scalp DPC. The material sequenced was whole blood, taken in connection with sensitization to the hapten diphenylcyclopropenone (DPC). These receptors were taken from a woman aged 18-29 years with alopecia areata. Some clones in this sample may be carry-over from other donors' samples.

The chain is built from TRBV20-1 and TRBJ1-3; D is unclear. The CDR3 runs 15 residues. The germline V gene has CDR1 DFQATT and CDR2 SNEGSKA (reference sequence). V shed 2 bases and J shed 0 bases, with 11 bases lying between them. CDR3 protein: CSARPATGSGNTIYF. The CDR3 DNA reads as TGCAGTGCTAGACCTGCCACGGGCTCTGGAAACACCATATATTTT.

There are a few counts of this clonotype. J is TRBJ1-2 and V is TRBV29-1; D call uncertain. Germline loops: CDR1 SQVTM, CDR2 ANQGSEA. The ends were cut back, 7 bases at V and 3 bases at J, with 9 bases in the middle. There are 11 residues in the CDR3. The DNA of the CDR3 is TGCAGCGCTCCGAAGGACTATGGCTACACCTTC. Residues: CSAPKDYGYTF. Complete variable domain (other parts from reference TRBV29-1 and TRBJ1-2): SAVISQKPSRDICQRGTSLTIQCQVDSQVTMMFWYRQQPGQSLTLIATANQGSEATYESGFVIDKFPISRPNLTFSTLTVSNMSPEDSSIYLCSAPKDYGYTFGSGTRLTVV.

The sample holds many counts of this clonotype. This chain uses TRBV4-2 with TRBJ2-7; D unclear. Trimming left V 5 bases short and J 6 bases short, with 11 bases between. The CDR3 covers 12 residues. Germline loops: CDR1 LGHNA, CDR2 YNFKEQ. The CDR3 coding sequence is TGTGCCAGCAGCTATCGATCCGGCGAGCAGTACTTC. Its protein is CASSYRSGEQYF.

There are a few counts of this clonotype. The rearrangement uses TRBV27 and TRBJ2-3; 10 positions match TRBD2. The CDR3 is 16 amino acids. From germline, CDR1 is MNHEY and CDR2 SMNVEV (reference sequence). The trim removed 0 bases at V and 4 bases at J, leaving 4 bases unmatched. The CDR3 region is CASSLSPSGRPDTQYF. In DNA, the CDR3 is TGTGCCAGCAGTTTATCTCCTAGCGGGAGACCAGATACGCAGTATTTT.

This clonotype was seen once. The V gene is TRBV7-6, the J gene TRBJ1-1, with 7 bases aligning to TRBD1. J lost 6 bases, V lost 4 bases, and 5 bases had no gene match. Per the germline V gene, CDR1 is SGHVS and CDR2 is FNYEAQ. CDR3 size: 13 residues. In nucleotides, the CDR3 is TGTGCCAGCAGCTCAGCAGGGGGTCCTGAAGCTTTCTTT. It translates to CASSSAGGPEAFF.

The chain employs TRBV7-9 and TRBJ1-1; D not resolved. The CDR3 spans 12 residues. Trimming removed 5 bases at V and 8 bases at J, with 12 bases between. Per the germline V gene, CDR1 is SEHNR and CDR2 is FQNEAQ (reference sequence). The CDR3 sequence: CASSPQIVEAFF. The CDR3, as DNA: TGTGCCAGCAGCCCACAGATCGTCGAAGCTTTCTTT.

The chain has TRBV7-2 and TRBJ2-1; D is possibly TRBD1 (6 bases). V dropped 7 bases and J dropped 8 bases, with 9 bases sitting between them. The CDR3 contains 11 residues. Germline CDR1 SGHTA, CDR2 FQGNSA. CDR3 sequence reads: CASTHRDEQFF. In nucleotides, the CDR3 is TGTGCCAGCACCCACAGGGATGAGCAGTTCTTC.

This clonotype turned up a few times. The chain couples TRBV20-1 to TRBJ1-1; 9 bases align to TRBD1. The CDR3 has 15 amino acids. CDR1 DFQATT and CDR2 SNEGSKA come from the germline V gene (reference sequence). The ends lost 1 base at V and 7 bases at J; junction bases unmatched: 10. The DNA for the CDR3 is TGCAGTGCTAGAGGACAGATTGGGACAGGGAGTGAAGCTTTCTTT. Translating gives CSARGQIGTGSEAFF.

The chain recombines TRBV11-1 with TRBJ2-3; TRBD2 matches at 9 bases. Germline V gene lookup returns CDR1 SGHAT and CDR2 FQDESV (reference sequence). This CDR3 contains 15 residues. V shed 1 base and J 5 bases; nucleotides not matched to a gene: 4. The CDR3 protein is CASSLGGRAGDTQYF. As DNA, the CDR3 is TGTGCCAGCAGCTTAGGCGGGAGGGCCGGAGATACGCAGTATTTT.

CDR3 amino acids: CASSLGGTETQYF. In DNA form, the CDR3 reads TGTGCCAGCAGTTTAGGAGGGACGGAGACCCAGTACTTC. The genes are TRBV12-3 or TRBV12-4 and TRBJ2-5; D is perhaps TRBD1 or TRBD2 (5 bases each). Trimming pared 1 base from V and 5 bases from J, leaving 8 bases between. CDR3 size: 13 residues.

This CDR3 is CASSQGSRDIQQETQYF. Written as DNA, the CDR3 is TGTGCCAGCAGCCAAGGGTCCCGGGACATACAGCAAGAGACCCAGTACTTC. This chain connects TRBV4-2 to TRBJ2-5; a weak D match, TRBD1 (6 bases). Trimming removed 1 base from V and 2 bases from J, with 17 bases in between. The CDR3 runs 17 residues. In germline, CDR1 is LGHNA, CDR2 YNFKEQ.

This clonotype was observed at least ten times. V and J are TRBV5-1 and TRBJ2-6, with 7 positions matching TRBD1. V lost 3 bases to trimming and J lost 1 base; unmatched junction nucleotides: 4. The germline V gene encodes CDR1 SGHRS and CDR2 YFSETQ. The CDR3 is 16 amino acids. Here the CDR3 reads CASSYKGASGANVLTF. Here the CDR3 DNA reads TGCGCCAGCAGCTACAAGGGGGCGTCTGGGGCCAACGTCCTGACTTTC.

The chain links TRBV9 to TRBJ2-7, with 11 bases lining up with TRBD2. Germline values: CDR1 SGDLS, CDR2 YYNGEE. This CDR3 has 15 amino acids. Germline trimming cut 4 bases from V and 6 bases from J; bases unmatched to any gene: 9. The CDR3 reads CASSLTSGRTVEQYF. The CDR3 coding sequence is TGTGCCAGCAGCCTTACTAGCGGGAGAACGGTCGAGCAGTACTTC.

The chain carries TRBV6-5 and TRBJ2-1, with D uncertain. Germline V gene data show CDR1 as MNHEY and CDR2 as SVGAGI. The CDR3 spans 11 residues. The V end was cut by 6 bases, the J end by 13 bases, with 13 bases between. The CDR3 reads CASSKGPTQFF. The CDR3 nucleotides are TGTGCCAGCAGCAAAGGGCCCACTCAGTTCTTC.

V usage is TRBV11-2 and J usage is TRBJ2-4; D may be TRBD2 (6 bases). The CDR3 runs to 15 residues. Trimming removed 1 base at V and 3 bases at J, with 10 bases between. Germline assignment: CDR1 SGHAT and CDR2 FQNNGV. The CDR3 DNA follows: TGTGCCAGCAGCTTAGTTTGGGGAGGCAAAAACATTCAGTACTTC. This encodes CASSLVWGGKNIQYF.

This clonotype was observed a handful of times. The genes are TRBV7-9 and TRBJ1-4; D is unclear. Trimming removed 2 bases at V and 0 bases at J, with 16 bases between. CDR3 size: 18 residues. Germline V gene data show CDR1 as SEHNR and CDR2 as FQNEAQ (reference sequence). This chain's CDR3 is CASSLLIGPAPTNEKLFF. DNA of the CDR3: TGTGCCAGCAGCTTACTAATTGGACCGGCCCCAACTAATGAAAAACTGTTTTTT.

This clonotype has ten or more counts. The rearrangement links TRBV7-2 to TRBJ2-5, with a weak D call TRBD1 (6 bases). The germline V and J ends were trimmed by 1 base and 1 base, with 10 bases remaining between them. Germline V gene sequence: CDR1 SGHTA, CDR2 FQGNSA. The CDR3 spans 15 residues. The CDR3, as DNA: TGTGCCAGCAGCTTAGTAGACAGGTCCCAAGAGACCCAGTACTTC. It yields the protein CASSLVDRSQETQYF.

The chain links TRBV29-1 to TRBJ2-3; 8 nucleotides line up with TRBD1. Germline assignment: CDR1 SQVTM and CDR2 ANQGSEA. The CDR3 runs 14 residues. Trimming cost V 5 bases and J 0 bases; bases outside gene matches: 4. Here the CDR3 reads CSVPRTGSTDTQYF. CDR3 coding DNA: TGCAGCGTTCCCCGGACAGGGAGCACAGATACGCAGTATTTT.

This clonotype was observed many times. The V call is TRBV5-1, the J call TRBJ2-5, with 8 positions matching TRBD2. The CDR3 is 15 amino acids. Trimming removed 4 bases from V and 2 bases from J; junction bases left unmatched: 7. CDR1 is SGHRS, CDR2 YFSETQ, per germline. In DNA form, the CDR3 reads TGCGCCAGCAGCCCCGGGGGGGGGAGACAAGAGACCCAGTACTTC. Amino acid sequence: CASSPGGGRQETQYF.

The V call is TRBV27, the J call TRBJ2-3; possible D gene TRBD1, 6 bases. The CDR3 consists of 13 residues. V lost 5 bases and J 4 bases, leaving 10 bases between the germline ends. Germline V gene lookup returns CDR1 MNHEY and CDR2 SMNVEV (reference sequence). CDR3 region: CASSPPGADTQYF. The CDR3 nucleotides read TGTGCCAGCAGTCCTCCAGGGGCAGATACGCAGTATTTT.

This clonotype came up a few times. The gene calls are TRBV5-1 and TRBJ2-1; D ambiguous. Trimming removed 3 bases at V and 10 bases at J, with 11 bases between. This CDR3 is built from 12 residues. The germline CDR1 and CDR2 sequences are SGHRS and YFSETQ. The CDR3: CASSSPPMEQFF. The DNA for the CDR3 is TGCGCCAGCAGCTCGCCCCCCATGGAGCAGTTCTTC.

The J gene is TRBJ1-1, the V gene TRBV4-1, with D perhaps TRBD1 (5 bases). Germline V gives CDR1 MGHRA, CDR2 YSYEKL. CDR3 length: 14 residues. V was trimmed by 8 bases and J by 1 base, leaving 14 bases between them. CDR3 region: CASRRLQENTEAFF. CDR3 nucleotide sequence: TGCGCCAGCCGCCGATTACAGGAGAACACTGAAGCTTTCTTT.

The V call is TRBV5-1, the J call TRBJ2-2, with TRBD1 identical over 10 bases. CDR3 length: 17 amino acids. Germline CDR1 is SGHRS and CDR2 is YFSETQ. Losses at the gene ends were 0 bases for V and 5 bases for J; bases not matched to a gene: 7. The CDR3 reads CASSLARDRGRTGELFF. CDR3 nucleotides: TGCGCCAGCAGCTTGGCCCGGGACAGGGGACGGACCGGGGAGCTGTTTTTT. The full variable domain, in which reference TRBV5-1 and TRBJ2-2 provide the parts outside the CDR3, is KAGVTQTPRYLIKTRGQQVTLSCSPISGHRSVSWYQQTPGQGLQFLFEYFSETQRNKGNFPGRFSGRQFSNSRSEMNVSTLELGDSALYLCASSLARDRGRTGELFFGEGSRLTVL.

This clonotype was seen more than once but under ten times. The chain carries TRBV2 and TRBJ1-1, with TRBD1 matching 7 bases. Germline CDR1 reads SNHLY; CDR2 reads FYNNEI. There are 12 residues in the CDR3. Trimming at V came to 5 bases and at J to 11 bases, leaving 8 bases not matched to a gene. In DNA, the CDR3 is TGTGCCAGCAGTCGAGCAGGGGGGTTCGCTTTCTTT. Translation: CASSRAGGFAFF.

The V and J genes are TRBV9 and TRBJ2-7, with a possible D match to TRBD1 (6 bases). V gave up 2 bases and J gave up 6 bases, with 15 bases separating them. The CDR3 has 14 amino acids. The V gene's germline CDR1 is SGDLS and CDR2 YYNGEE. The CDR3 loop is CASSVGQRFIEQYF. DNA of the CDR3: TGTGCCAGCAGCGTCGGACAGAGATTCATCGAGCAGTACTTC.

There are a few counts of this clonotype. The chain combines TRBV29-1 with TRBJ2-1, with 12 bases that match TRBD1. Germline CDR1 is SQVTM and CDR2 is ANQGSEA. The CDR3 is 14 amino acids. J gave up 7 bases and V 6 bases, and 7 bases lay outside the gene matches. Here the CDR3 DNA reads TGCAGCGTCGGGGACAGGGGGCGTCGGAATGAGCAGTTCTTC. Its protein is CSVGDRGRRNEQFF.

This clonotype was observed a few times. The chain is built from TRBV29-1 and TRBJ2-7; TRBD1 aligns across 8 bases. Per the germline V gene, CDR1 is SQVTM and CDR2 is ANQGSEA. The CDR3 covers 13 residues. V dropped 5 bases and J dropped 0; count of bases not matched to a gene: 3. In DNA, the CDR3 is TGCAGCGTTCAGGGGGCCTTCTCCTACGAGCAGTACTTC. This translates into CSVQGAFSYEQYF.

CDR3 sequence: CASSETVYEQYF. Here the CDR3 DNA reads TGTGCCAGCAGTGAGACCGTCTACGAGCAGTACTTC. The chain is built from TRBV6-2 or TRBV6-3 and TRBJ2-7, with D unclear. The germline V gene has CDR1 MNHEY and CDR2 SVGEGT. The germline V and J ends were trimmed by 5 bases and 3 bases, with 8 bases remaining between them. The CDR3 length is 12 residues.

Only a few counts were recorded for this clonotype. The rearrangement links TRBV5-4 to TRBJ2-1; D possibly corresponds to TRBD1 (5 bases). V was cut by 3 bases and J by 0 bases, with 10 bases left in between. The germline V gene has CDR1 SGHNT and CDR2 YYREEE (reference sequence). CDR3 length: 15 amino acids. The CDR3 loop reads CASSYVQGSYNEQFF. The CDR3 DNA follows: TGTGCCAGCAGCTACGTGCAGGGCTCCTACAATGAGCAGTTCTTC.

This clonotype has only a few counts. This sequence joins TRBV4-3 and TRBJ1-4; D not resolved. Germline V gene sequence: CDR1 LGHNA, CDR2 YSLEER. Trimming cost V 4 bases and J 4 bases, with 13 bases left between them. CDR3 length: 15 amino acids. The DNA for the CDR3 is TGCGCCAGCAGCCCAAGTAACGGCCGTAATGAAAAACTGTTTTTT. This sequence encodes CASSPSNGRNEKLFF.